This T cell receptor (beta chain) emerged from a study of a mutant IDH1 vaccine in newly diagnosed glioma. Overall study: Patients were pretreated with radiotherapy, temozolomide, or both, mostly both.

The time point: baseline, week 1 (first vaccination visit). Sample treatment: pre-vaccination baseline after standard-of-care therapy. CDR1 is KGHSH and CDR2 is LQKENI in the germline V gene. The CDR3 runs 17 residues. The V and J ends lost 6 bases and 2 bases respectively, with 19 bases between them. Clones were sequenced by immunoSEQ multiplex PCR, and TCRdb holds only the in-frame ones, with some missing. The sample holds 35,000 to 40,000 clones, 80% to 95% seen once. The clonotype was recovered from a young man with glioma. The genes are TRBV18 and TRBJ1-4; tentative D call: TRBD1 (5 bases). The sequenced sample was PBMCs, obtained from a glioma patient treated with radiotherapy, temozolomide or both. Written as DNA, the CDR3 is TGTGCCAGCTCTCCTGGGGGAGGGCGAACGACTAATGAAAAACTGTTTTTT. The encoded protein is CASSPGGGRTTNEKLFF.